This T cell receptor beta chain was documented in a study of T-cell memory formation after mild COVID-19. The wider study: TCR clusters were largely donor specific. Findings and limits, study-wide: Researchers report contracting CD4+ clones mostly in CM and EM, with CD8+ clones in EMRA. Contracting clones from day 15 to 85 showed balanced CD4/CD8; later expanders favored CD4+. Nothing showed for sure that second-wave clones peaking on day 37 were SARS-CoV-2 specific.

A remark on this clonotype: Its antigen is unidentified.

V shed 2 bases and J shed 3 bases, with 15 bases lying between them. This CDR3 is 16 amino acids long. Per the germline V gene, CDR1 is MDHEN and CDR2 is SYDVKM. One entry per CDR3 protein, called by TCRdb with MiXCR from the 5' RACE reads. The sample contains 310,000 or so distinct CDR3 sequences, roughly 15% of which appear only once. V gene TRBV28 combines with J gene TRBJ2-3; D is unresolved. The clonotype originates from a man in his late teens or twenties who had mild COVID-19 (a few samples of this study predate the infection). Cell type and time point are not known. The sample taken for sequencing was PBMCs or a T cell subset sorted from them (not recorded which). The CDR3 protein is CASSLQGHGLTDTQYF. The CDR3 DNA reads as TGTGCCAGCAGTTTACAAGGTCACGGCCTTACAGATACGCAGTATTTT. The complete variable domain, with remaining parts taken from reference TRBV28 and TRBJ2-3, reads DVKVTQSSRYLVKRTGEKVFLECVQDMDHENMFWYRQDPGLGLRLIYFSYDVKMKEKGDIPEGYSVSREKKERFSLILESASTNQTSMYLCASSLQGHGLTDTQYFGPGTRLTVL.